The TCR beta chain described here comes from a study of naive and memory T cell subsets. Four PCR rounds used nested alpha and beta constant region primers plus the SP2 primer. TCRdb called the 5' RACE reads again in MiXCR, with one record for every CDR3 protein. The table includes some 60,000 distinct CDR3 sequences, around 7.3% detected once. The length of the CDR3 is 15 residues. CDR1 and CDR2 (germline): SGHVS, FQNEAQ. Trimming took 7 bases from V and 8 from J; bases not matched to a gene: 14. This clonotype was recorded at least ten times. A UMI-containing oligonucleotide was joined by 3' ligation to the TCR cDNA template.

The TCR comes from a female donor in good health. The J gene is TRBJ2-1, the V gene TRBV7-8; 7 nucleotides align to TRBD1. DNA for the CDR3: TGTGCCAGCACCCCCCTGCCGGGGCAGGGGGATGAGCAGTTCTTC. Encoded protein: CASTPLPGQGDEQFF.